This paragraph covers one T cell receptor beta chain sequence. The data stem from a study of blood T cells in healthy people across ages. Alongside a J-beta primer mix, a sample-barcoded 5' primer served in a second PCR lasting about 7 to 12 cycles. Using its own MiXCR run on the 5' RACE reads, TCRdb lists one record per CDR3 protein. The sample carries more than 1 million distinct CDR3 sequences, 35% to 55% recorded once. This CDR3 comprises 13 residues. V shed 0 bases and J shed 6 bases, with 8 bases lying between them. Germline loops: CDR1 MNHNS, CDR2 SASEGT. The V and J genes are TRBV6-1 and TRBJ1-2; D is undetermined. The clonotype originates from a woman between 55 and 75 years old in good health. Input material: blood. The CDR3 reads CASSEALVDGYTF. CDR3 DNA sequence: TGTGCCAGCAGTGAAGCCTTGGTAGATGGCTACACCTTC.